Listed below are T cell receptor beta chains from one sample, sequenced in a study of blood T cells in healthy people across ages. TCRdb reprocessed the 5' RACE reads via MiXCR and lists one record per CDR3 protein. Of 1.5 million to 2 million distinct CDR3 sequences in the sample, roughly 52% were seen once. The sample was blood. The receptors originated from a woman aged 40 to 50 in good health. CDR3s include the opening cysteine and the closing phenylalanine or tryptophan. The order of the fields is clone size, J gene, V gene, D gene, CDR3 DNA, CDR3 protein. The D gene is left open where the match is weak. Some rows have no size entry. The others give once, few or many, or a class for an expanded clone.

- | TRBJ1-2 | TRBV7-9 | - | TGTGCCAGCAGCGGGGGCCTCGGGGCCGTCGATGGCTACACCTTC | CASSGGLGAVDGYTF
- | TRBJ2-3 | TRBV9 | TRBD2 | TGTGCCAGCAGCGTAGCAGAGACTAGCGGGGAGGCAGATACGCAGTATTTT | CASSVAETSGEADTQYF
few | TRBJ2-7 | TRBV20-1 | - | TGCAGTGCAGGCAGGGCGGCCGACGAGCAGTACTTC | CSAGRAADEQYF
- | TRBJ2-1 | TRBV19 | - | TGTGCCAGTAGTGCATACAGGGAGGAGCAGTTCTTC | CASSAYREEQFF
- | TRBJ2-3 | TRBV29-1 | TRBD1 | TGCAGCGCTTTGGAAGAAAGGGGGCAAGATACGCAGTATTTT | CSALEERGQDTQYF
few | TRBJ2-3 | TRBV27 | TRBD1 | TGTGCCGGCAGCCCCATGGGACAGGGGGCGGATACGCAGTATTTT | CAGSPMGQGADTQYF
- | TRBJ2-1 | TRBV5-1 | - | TGCGCCAGCAGCCCCCGGACTACCCTATACAATGAGCAGTTCTTC | CASSPRTTLYNEQFF
few | TRBJ2-5 | TRBV5-5 | - | TGTGCCAGCAGCACAACCTTAGGGGGGGGCGAAGAGACCCAGTACTTC | CASSTTLGGGEETQYF
- | TRBJ2-5 | TRBV5-1 | - | TGCGCCAGCAGCTTGGGCTCAAAATACCAAGAGACCCAGTACTTC | CASSLGSKYQETQYF
few | TRBJ2-2 | TRBV4-3 | TRBD2 | TGCGCCAGCAGCCGCTGGACAGCCAGCGGGGGTGCGAACACCGGGGAGCTGTTTTTT | CASSRWTASGGANTGELFF
- | TRBJ2-7 | TRBV25-1 | TRBD1 | TGTGCCAGCAGTGCCCGGACAGGGGTGCGCCACGAGCAGTACTTC | CASSARTGVRHEQYF
- | TRBJ2-5 | TRBV11-2 | TRBD2 | TGTGCCAGCAGCACCCGGACTAGCGGGGTTCGGGGGGAGACCCAGTACTTC | CASSTRTSGVRGETQYF
- | TRBJ2-3 | TRBV12-3/TRBV12-4 | - | TGTGCCAGCAGCCTGCTACCGGGCCGGGGGAGCACAGATACGCAGTATTTT | CASSLLPGRGSTDTQYF
- | TRBJ1-2 | TRBV7-8 | - | TGTGCCAGCAGCTCCCGGAGTGGTGCCTATGGCTACACCTTC | CASSSRSGAYGYTF
- | TRBJ2-1 | TRBV27 | TRBD2 | TGTGCCAGCAGTTTACCCTCTAGCGGGGGGGCGTACAATGAGCAGTTCTTC | CASSLPSSGGAYNEQFF
many | TRBJ2-3 | TRBV20-1 | TRBD2 | TGCAGTGCCCTGGGACTATTCACAGATACGCAGTATTTT | CSALGLFTDTQYF
- | TRBJ2-3 | TRBV12-3/TRBV12-4 | - | TGTGCCAGCAGCTTCCCGGGACGGAGCGCAGATACGGAATATTTT | CASSFPGRSADTEYF
few | TRBJ1-2 | TRBV27 | TRBD1 | TGTGCCAGCAGCCCCCCAGGGACAGGGGATGGCTACACCTTC | CASSPPGTGDGYTF
once | TRBJ1-4 | TRBV20-1 | TRBD1 | TGCAGTGCTAGAGTCGGGACAGGGAGTGAAAAACTGTTTTTT | CSARVGTGSEKLFF
- | TRBJ1-2 | TRBV5-1 | - | TGCGCCAGCAGCTACCCCGACGGAGCAGGCGGCTACACCTTC | CASSYPDGAGGYTF
- | TRBJ2-7 | TRBV12-5 | TRBD1 | TGTGCTAGTAAACTGACAGGGGCATACAATGAGCAGTACTTC | CASKLTGAYNEQYF
few | TRBJ2-7 | TRBV5-1 | - | TGCGCCAGCAGTGCAAAGGGGTCGCACGAGCAGTACTTC | CASSAKGSHEQYF
once | TRBJ2-5 | TRBV20-1 | TRBD2 | TGCAGTGCTAAGGGCCCCTGGTCTGCGGGGGGGTTCGAGACCCAGTACTTC | CSAKGPWSAGGFETQYF
- | TRBJ2-7 | TRBV6-1 | - | TGTGCCAGCAAAGGATGGGCGTCCTCCTACGAGCAGTACTTC | CASKGWASSYEQYF
- | TRBJ2-5 | TRBV29-1 | - | TGCAGCGTGGCGGGACACCTAGGAGAGACCCAGTACTTC | CSVAGHLGETQYF
- | TRBJ2-1 | TRBV2 | TRBD2 | TGTGCCAGCAAGGGACTAGCGGGGGGCTACAATGAGCAGTTCTTC | CASKGLAGGYNEQFF
- | TRBJ2-4 | TRBV20-1 | TRBD1 | TGCAGTGCTTCAGACAGGGGGCTGAAAAACATTCAGTACTTC | CSASDRGLKNIQYF
- | TRBJ2-1 | TRBV4-1 | - | TGCGCCAGCAGCCAAGGGGAGTGGGGTCCGGTGGAGCAGTTCTTC | CASSQGEWGPVEQFF
- | TRBJ2-1 | TRBV15 | TRBD1 | TGTGCCACCAGCAGAGATCTCGGGACAGGGGGTCCGTACAATGAGCAGTTCTTC | CATSRDLGTGGPYNEQFF